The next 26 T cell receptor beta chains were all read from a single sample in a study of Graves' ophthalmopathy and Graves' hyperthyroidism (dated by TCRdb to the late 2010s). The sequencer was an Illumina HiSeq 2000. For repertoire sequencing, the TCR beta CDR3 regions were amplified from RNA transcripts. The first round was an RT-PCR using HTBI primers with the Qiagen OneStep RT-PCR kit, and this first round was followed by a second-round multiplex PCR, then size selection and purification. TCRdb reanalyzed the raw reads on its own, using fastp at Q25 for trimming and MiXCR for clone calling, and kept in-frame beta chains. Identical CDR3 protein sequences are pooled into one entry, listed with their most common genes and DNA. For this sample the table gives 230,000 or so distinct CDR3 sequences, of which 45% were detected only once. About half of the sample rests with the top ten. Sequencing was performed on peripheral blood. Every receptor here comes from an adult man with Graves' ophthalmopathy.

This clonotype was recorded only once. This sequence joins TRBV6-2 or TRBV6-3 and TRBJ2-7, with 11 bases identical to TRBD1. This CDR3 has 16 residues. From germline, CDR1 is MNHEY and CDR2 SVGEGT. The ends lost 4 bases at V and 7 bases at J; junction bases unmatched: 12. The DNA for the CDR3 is TGTGCCAGCAGTTCCCCCTCGGACAGGGGGCGGGATGAGCAGTACTTC. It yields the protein CASSSPSDRGRDEQYF.

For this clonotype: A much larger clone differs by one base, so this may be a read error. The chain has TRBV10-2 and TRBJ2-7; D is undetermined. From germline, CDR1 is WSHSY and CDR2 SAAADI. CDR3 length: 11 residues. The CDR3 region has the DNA TGCGCCAGCAGTGAGATCTACGAGCGGTACTTC. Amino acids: CASSEIYERYF.

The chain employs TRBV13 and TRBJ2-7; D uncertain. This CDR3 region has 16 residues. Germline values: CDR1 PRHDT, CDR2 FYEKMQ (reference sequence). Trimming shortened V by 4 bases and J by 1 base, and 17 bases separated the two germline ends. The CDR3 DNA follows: TGTGCCAGCAGCTCCACCTCCCGGGTAGGATCCTACGAGCAGTACTTC. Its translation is CASSSTSRVGSYEQYF.

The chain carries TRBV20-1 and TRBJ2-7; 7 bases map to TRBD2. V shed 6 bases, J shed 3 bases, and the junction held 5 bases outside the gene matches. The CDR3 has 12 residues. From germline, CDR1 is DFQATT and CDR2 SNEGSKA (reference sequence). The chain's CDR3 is CSAPSSGYEQYF. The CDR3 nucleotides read TGCAGTGCCCCATCTAGCGGCTACGAGCAGTACTTC.

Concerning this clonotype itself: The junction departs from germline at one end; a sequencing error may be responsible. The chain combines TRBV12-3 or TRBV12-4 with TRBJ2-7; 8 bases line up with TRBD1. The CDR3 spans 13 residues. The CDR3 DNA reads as TGTGCCGGCAGTTTAAGACAGGGGAGCGAGCAGTACTTC. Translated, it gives CAGSLRQGSEQYF.

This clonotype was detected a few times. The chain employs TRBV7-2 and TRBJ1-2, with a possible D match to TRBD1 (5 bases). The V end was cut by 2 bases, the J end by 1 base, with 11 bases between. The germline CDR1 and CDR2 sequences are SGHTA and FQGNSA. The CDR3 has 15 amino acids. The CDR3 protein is CASSLLGGDNYGYTF. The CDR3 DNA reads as TGTGCCAGCAGCTTATTGGGAGGGGATAACTATGGCTACACCTTC.

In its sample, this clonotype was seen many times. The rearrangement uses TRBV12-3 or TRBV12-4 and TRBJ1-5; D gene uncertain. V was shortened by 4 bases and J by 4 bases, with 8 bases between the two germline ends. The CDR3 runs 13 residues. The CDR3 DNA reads TGTGCCAGCAGTTCGTACAATAATCAGCCCCAGCATTTT. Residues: CASSSYNNQPQHF.

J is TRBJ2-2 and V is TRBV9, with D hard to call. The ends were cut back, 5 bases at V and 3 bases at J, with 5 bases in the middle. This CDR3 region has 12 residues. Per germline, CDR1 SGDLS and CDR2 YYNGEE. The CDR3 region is CASRVHTGELFF. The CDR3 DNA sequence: TGTGCCAGCAGAGTACACACCGGGGAGCTGTTTTTT.

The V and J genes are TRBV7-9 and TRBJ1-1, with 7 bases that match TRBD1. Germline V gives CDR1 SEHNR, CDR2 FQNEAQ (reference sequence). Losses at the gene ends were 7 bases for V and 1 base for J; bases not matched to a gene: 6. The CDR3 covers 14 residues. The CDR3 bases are TGTGCCAGCATACAACGACAGGGGAACACTGAAGCTTTCTTT. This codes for CASIQRQGNTEAFF. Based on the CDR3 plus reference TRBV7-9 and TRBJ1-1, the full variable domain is DTGVSQNPRHKITKRGQNVTFRCDPISEHNRLYWYRQTLGQGPEFLTYFQNEAQLEKSRLLSDRFSAERPKGSFSTLEIQRTEQGDSAMYLCASIQRQGNTEAFFGQGTRLTVV.

The CDR3 nucleotides read TGCAGTGCTAGAGAGGGGGGGAGGGACTCGAACACTGAAGCTTTCTTT. Encoded protein: CSAREGGRDSNTEAFF. This sequence joins TRBV20-1 and TRBJ1-1; TRBD1 is a possible D gene (5 bases). The CDR3 consists of 16 residues. Looked up from germline, CDR1 is DFQATT and CDR2 is SNEGSKA (reference sequence). Between the trimmed V and J ends, which lost 0 bases and 1 base, there was a span of 15 bases.

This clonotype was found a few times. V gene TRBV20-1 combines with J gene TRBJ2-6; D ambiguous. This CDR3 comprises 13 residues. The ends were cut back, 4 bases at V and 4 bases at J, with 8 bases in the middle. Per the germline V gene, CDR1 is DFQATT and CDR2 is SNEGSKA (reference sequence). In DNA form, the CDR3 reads TGCAGTGCTATTGGATCCGGGGCCAACGTCCTGACTTTC. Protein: CSAIGSGANVLTF.

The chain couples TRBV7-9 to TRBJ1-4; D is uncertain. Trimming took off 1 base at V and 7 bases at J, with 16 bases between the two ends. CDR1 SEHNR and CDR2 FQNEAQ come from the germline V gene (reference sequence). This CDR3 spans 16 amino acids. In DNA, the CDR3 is TGTGCCAGCAGCTTAGACGCTCTACCCGAGGGTGAAAAACTGTTTTTT. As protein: CASSLDALPEGEKLFF.

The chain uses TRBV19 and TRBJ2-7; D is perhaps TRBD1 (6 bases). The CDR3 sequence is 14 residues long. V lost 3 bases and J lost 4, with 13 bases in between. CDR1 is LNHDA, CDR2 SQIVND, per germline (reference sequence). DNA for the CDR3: TGTGCCAGTAGTATGAGCCAGGGGACGTACGAGCAGTACTTC. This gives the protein CASSMSQGTYEQYF.

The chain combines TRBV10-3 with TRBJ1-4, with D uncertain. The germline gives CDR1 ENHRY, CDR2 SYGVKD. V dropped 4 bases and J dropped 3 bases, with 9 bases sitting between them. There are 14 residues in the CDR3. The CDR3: CAISGATANEKLFF. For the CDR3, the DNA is TGTGCCATCAGTGGGGCGACGGCTAATGAAAAACTGTTTTTT.

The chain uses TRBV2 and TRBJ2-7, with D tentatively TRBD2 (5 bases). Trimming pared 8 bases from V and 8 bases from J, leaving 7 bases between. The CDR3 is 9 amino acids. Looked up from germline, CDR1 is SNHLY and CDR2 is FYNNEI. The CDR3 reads CASGGQQYF. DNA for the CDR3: TGTGCCAGCGGAGGTCAGCAGTACTTC.

The CDR3 sequence: CASSRTDYYEQYF. CDR3 bases: TGTGCCAGCAGCCGAACAGACTACTACGAGCAGTACTTC. This rearrangement joins TRBV7-2 to TRBJ2-7; a possible D gene is TRBD2 (5 bases). The CDR3 consists of 13 residues. Germline CDR1 reads SGHTA; CDR2 reads FQGNSA. V lost 5 bases and J 3 bases, leaving 11 bases between the germline ends. Full variable domain (missing parts from reference TRBV7-2 and TRBJ2-7): GAGVSQSPSNKVTEKGKDVELRCDPISGHTALYWYRQSLGQGLEFLIYFQGNSAPDKSGLPSDRFSAERTGGSVSTLTIQRTQQEDSAVYLCASSRTDYYEQYFGPGTRLTVT.

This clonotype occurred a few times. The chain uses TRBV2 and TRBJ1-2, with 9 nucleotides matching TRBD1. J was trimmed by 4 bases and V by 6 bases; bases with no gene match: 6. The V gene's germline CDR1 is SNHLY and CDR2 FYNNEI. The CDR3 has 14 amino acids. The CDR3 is CASRGYRGPYGYTF. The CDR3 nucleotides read TGTGCCAGCAGGGGATACAGGGGGCCCTATGGCTACACCTTC.

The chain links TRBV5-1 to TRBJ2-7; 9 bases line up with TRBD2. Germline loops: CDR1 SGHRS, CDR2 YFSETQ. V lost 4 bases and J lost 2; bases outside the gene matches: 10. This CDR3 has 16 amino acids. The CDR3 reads CASSHFSGSLPYEQYF. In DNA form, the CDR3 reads TGCGCCAGCAGCCACTTTAGCGGGAGTCTTCCCTACGAGCAGTACTTC.

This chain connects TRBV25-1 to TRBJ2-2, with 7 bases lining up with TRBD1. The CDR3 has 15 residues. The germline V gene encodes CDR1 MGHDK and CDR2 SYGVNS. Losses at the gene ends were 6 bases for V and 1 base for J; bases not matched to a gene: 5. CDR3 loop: CASRTGTENTGELFF. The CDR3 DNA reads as TGTGCCAGCAGGACCGGGACAGAGAACACCGGGGAGCTGTTTTTT.

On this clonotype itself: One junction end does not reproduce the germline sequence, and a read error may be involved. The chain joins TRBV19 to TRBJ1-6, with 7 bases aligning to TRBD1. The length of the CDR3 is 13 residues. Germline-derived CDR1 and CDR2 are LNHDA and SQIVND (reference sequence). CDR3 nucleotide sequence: TGTGCCAGTAGTGACAGGGCCGGCTCACCCCCCCACTTT. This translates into CASSDRAGSPPHF.

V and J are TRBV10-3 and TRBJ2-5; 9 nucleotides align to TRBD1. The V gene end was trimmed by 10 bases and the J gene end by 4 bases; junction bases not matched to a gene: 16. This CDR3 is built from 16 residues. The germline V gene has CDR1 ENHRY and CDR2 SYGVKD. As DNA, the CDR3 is TGTGCCAGCAGCCCATTGGGACAGGGCGAGGGAGAGACCCAGTACTTC. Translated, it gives CASSPLGQGEGETQYF.

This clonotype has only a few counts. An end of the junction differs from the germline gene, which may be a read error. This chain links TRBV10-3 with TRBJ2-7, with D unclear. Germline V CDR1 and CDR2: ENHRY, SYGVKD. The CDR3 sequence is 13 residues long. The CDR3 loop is CASSYGSSYEQYF. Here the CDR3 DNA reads TGTGCCAGCAGTTACGGAAGCTCCTACGAGCAGTACTTC.

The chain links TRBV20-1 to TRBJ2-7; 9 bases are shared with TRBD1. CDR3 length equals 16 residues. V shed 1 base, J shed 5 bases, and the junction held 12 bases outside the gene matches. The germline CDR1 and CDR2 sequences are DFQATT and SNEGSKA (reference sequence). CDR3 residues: CSARGGTGRKADEQYF. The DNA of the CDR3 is TGCAGTGCTAGAGGCGGGACAGGGAGGAAAGCGGACGAGCAGTACTTC.

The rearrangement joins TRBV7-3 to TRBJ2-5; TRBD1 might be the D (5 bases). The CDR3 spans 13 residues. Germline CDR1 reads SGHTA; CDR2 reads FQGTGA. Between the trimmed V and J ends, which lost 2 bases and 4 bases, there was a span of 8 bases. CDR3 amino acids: CASSLLGRETQYF. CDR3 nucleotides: TGTGCCAGCAGCTTATTGGGGCGAGAGACCCAGTACTTC. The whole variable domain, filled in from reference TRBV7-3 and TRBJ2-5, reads GAGVSQTPSNKVTEKGKYVELRCDPISGHTALYWYRQSLGQGPEFLIYFQGTGAADDSGLPNDRFFAVRPEGSVSTLKIQRTERGDSAVYLCASSLLGRETQYFGPGTRLLVL.

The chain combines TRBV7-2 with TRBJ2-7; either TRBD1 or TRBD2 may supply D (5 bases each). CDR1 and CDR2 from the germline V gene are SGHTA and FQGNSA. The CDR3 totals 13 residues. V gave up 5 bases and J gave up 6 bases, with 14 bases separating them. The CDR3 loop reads CASSGGRRSEQYF. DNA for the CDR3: TGTGCCAGCAGCGGGGGACGCCGCTCCGAGCAGTACTTC.

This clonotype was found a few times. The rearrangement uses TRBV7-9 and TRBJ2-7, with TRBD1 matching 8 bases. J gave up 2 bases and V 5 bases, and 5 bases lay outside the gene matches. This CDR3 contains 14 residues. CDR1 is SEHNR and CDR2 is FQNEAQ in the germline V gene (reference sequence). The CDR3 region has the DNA TGTGCCAGCAGCGCGGGACAGGAGGCCTACGAGCAGTACTTC. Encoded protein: CASSAGQEAYEQYF.